The table lists the clone carrying this T cell receptor beta chain with many counts. Its antigen is as yet unknown. Four PCR rounds used nested alpha and beta constant region primers plus the SP2 primer. Reverse transcription of blood and skin TCR RNA was primed at alpha and beta constant regions. MiXCR, applied by TCRdb to the UMI-ligation and nested PCR reads, yields one record per CDR3 protein. This table holds about 25,000 distinct CDR3 sequences, 4% to 6.5% found once. This sample stems from a study of naive and memory T cell subsets. General observations from the study: Potentially, T cell activation and differentiation skew this RNA-based measurement.

A UMI-containing oligonucleotide was joined by 3' ligation to the TCR cDNA template. Whole-blood samples were 2.5 to 3 ml of peripheral blood from healthy adult volunteers. Reverse transcription used DNase-treated unsorted total RNA, aiming for about 1 to 1000 ng. The TCR comes from an adult in good health. The material sequenced was blood.

CDR3: CASGVSYNEQFF. CDR3 sequence (DNA): TGTGCCAGCGGAGTATCCTACAATGAGCAGTTCTTC. The chain couples TRBV28 to TRBJ2-1; no clear D gene. From germline, CDR1 is MDHEN and CDR2 SYDVKM. Deletions cut 8 bases from V and 1 base from J, with 6 bases between. The CDR3 totals 12 residues.